One and the same sample provided the 2 T cell receptor beta chains below, sequenced in a study of CD8 T cells in ankylosing spondylitis. Study-level points and caveats: A motif in TCR beta, a set of eight or nine highly homologous variants, appeared characteristic of ankylosing spondylitis blood.

TCRdb reprocessed the 5' RACE reads via MiXCR and lists one record per CDR3 protein. The sample holds a few hundred thousand distinct CDR3 sequences, more than 9.5% seen once. Antigens for these TCRs are unknown. The sample comprised blood, either unsorted or a sorted T cell fraction (not recorded which). All receptors derive from a male donor with ankylosing spondylitis.

The table lists this clonotype with a few counts. The chain joins TRBV20-1 to TRBJ1-4, with 9 bases matching TRBD1. The CDR3 contains 16 residues. The V segment lost 6 bases and the J segment 6 bases; nucleotides outside the gene matches: 14. Germline CDR1 is DFQATT and CDR2 is SNEGSKA (reference sequence). The CDR3 reads CSAQTGQGVNDEKLFF. CDR3 sequence (DNA): TGCAGTGCCCAGACGGGACAGGGCGTTAATGATGAAAAACTGTTTTTT.

This chain connects TRBV12-3 or TRBV12-4 to TRBJ2-1, with D possibly being TRBD1 or TRBD2 (5 bases each). The V end was cut by 7 bases, the J end by 4 bases, with 20 bases between. The CDR3 runs 16 residues. The CDR3 sequence is CASIPQGRGEYNEQFF. The DNA for the CDR3 is TGTGCCAGCATCCCCCAAGGGCGAGGGGAGTACAATGAGCAGTTCTTC.